The clone carrying this T cell receptor beta chain was observed a few times. No antigen is known for it. Researchers tagged individual cDNA molecules with unique molecular identifiers. TCRdb itself ran the 5' RACE reads through MiXCR, one entry per CDR3 protein. The sample lists approximately 15,000 distinct CDR3 sequences; around 6% were seen once. The data are from a study of early T cells in non-severe SARS-CoV-2 infection. About the study: Sequencing used unsorted whole-blood bulk RNA, so chains lack pairing. Study results and caveats: Matching results from VDJdb favored anti-spike CD8 responses, leaving private and CD4 specificities undetected.

The germline gives CDR1 SEHNR, CDR2 FQNEAQ (reference sequence). V was cut by 7 bases and J by 6 bases, with 9 bases left in between. The CDR3 length is 12 residues. The origin of this receptor is an adult who was a healthcare worker with PCR-confirmed SARS-CoV-2 infection or an uninfected control (not recorded which). The genes are TRBV7-9 and TRBJ2-2, with D tentatively TRBD1 (6 bases). Source: whole blood, taken at baseline. The DNA of the CDR3 is TGTGCCAGCACAGGGGACGCCGGGGAGCTGTTTTTT. It specifies CASTGDAGELFF.